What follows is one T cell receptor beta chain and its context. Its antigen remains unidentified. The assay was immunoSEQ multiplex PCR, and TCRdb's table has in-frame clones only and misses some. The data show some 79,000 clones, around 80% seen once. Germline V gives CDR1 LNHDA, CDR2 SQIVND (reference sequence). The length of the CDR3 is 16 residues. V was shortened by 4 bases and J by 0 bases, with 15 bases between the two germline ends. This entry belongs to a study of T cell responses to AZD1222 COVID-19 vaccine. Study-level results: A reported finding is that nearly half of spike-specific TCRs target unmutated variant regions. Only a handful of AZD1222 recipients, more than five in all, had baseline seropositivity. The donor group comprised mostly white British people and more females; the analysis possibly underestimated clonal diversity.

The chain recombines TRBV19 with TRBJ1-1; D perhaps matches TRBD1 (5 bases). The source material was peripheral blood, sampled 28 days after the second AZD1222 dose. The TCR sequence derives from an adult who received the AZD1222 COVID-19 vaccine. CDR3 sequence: CASSKTEQEMNTEAFF. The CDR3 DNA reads TGTGCCAGTAGTAAAACCGAACAGGAAATGAACACTGAAGCTTTCTTT.